These T cell receptor beta chains were read from a single sample in a study of CD8 T cells in Susac syndrome. MiXCR was run by TCRdb on the immunoSEQ multiplex PCR reads, yielding one entry per CDR3 protein. The table includes 200,000 to 250,000 distinct CDR3 sequences, around 95% detected once. Sequenced sample: CD4+ T cells from PBMCs. All receptors derive from a human donor with multiple sclerosis. Each CDR3 is given with its conserved first and last residue. The D gene is left open where the match is weak. Size tells how often a clone was seen (once, few, many) or the class of an expanded clone, and some rows leave it out.

v_call	clone_size	j_call	d_call	cdr3_nt	cdr3_aa
TRBV6-5	-	TRBJ2-5	-	TGTGCCAGCAGTGCCAGGACCCCCGTCCAAGAGACCCAGTACTTC	CASSARTPVQETQYF
TRBV6-1	-	TRBJ2-3	TRBD2	TGTGCCAGCTGGGCTAGCGGGATCTACACAGATACGCAGTATTTT	CASWASGIYTDTQYF
TRBV20-1	-	TRBJ2-2	-	TGCAGTGCTCCGAAGGAGGGGGGGCCCGGCGGGGAGCTGTTTTTT	CSAPKEGGPGGELFF
TRBV20-1	-	TRBJ1-1	TRBD1	TGCAGTGCAAAGGGAGGACAGGGATTAACTGAAGCTTTCTTT	CSAKGGQGLTEAFF
TRBV29-1	once	TRBJ2-2	-	TGCAGCGTCCGACCGGGACTTAACACCGGGGAGCTGTTTTTT	CSVRPGLNTGELFF
TRBV7-3	-	TRBJ2-1	-	TGTGCCAGCAGCCCCGCGGGCGTTCCGGTGGATGAGCAGTTCTTC	CASSPAGVPVDEQFF
TRBV20-1	-	TRBJ2-1	TRBD2	TGCAGTGGCACCGGGGGGGCCTATGAGCAGTTCTTC	CSGTGGAYEQFF
TRBV7-8	-	TRBJ2-1	TRBD1	TGTGCCAGCAGCCTGGACAGGGCGGTCGATGAGCAGTTCTTC	CASSLDRAVDEQFF
TRBV3-1	-	TRBJ2-5	TRBD1	TGTGCCAGCAGCCACGGGACAGGGTCCCAAGAGACCCAGTACTTC	CASSHGTGSQETQYF
TRBV5-1	-	TRBJ2-1	TRBD2	TGCGCCAGCAGCTCCCCCACCGCTAGCGGGGGGAGTAGGTATGAGCAGTTCTTC	CASSSPTASGGSRYEQFF
TRBV9	-	TRBJ1-2	TRBD1	TGTGCCAGCAGCGTACCGAGACAGGGAGCTGGCTACACCTTC	CASSVPRQGAGYTF
TRBV7-2	-	TRBJ2-7	TRBD1	TGTGCCAGCAGCCCCCACCGGGACAGAACCTACGAGCAGTACTTC	CASSPHRDRTYEQYF
TRBV20-1	-	TRBJ2-7	TRBD1	TGCAGTGCTTTACCGGGACAGCGGACCTACGAGCAGTACTTC	CSALPGQRTYEQYF
TRBV3-1	-	TRBJ2-7	-	TGTGCCAGCAGCCACGGGAAGGGCGGGGTCGGCGAGCAGTACTTC	CASSHGKGGVGEQYF
TRBV28	-	TRBJ1-2	TRBD1	TGTGCCAGCCATTCCCCAGGGGGGAACTATGGCTACACCTTC	CASHSPGGNYGYTF
TRBV6-5	-	TRBJ1-5	TRBD1	TGTGCCAGCAGTTCCTCCGGGACAGGGGTAAACCAGCCCCAGCATTTT	CASSSSGTGVNQPQHF
TRBV12-3/TRBV12-4	-	TRBJ1-6	-	TGTGCCAGCAGAAGGGAACTGGATTCACCCCTCCACTTT	CASRRELDSPLHF
TRBV6-5	-	TRBJ1-2	TRBD1	TGTGCCAGCAGTTCTTTAGGACAGGGGAACTATGGCTACACCTTC	CASSSLGQGNYGYTF
TRBV3-1	once	TRBJ2-3	-	TGTGCCAGCAGCCAAGTTTGGGGGGGCCTTTATACGCAGTATTTT	CASSQVWGGLYTQYF
TRBV20-1	-	TRBJ2-5	TRBD1	TGCAGTGCTAGAGATAACGGACAGGGCCAAGAGACCCAGTACTTC	CSARDNGQGQETQYF
TRBV3-1	once	TRBJ1-6	-	TGTGCCAGCGCCATGAGGGGGAGGGTCGGTTCACCCCTCCACTTT	CASAMRGRVGSPLHF
TRBV3-1	-	TRBJ2-2	-	TGTGCCAGCAGCCAATGGGGGATAGGGAGCGGCGGGGAGCTGTTTTTT	CASSQWGIGSGGELFF
TRBV27	-	TRBJ2-5	TRBD2	TGTGCCAGCAGTTTATCGCGGATGCGGGGGGGAGAGACCCAGTACTTC	CASSLSRMRGGETQYF
TRBV7-2	-	TRBJ2-5	TRBD1	TGTGCCAGCAGCCCCCGGACAGGCCCCTTTGGAGAGACCCAGTACTTC	CASSPRTGPFGETQYF
TRBV3-1	-	TRBJ2-5	-	TGTGCCAGCAGCCACACCCCATCGGGACAAGAGACCCAGTACTTC	CASSHTPSGQETQYF
TRBV9	-	TRBJ2-2	-	TGTGCCAGCAGCGCGGGACCGAACACCGGGGAGCTGTTTTTT	CASSAGPNTGELFF
TRBV10-3	-	TRBJ2-5	TRBD1	TGTGCCACGACGGGCCGGGACAGGGGCCTAGAGACCCAGTACTTC	CATTGRDRGLETQYF
TRBV19	-	TRBJ1-2	-	TGTGCCAGTAGTACCACTTCCCAGGGGAACTATGGCTACACCTTC	CASSTTSQGNYGYTF
TRBV9	-	TRBJ2-1	-	TGTGCCAGCAGCGTAGATGCCCCGTCCTACAATGAGCAGTTCTTC	CASSVDAPSYNEQFF
TRBV29-1	-	TRBJ2-7	-	TGCAGCGCGACGTCAACAGGTATATACGAGCAGTACTTC	CSATSTGIYEQYF
TRBV3-1	once	TRBJ2-1	-	TGTGCCAGCAGCCGAAACCTGGCGGGATTAGATGAGCAGTTCTTC	CASSRNLAGLDEQFF
TRBV5-1	-	TRBJ1-6	-	TGCGCCAGCAGCGGCGGGGTCCATAATTCACCCCTCCACTTT	CASSGGVHNSPLHF
TRBV5-6	-	TRBJ2-1	-	TGTGCCAGCAGCTTGGCGGCTAGTAAGTTCTTC	CASSLAASKFF
TRBV14	-	TRBJ1-1	TRBD1	TGTGCCAGCAGTCAAAGGACAGGGGGCACTGAAGCTTTCTTT	CASSQRTGGTEAFF
TRBV5-6	-	TRBJ1-5	-	TGTGCCAGCAGCTTGAGGTCAGGGGACAATCAGCCCCAGCATTTT	CASSLRSGDNQPQHF
TRBV30	-	TRBJ2-5	TRBD1	TGTGCCTGGAGGTTGGGACAGGGGACCCAAGAGACCCAGTACTTC	CAWRLGQGTQETQYF
TRBV3-1	-	TRBJ2-2	TRBD1	TGTGCCAGCAGCCTGGACAGGGCCTCGAACACCGGGGAGCTGTTTTTT	CASSLDRASNTGELFF
TRBV19	-	TRBJ1-2	-	TGTGCCAGTAGTATAGGCCGTCCGGGGGGGAACTATGGCTACACCTTC	CASSIGRPGGNYGYTF
TRBV27	once	TRBJ1-2	-	TGTGCCAGCAGTTTATCAGGGGGGATAGGTAGCTACACCTTC	CASSLSGGIGSYTF
TRBV9	-	TRBJ1-4	-	TGTGCCAGCAGTAACCCAGGGGACCCATTAGGAAAACTGTTTTTT	CASSNPGDPLGKLFF